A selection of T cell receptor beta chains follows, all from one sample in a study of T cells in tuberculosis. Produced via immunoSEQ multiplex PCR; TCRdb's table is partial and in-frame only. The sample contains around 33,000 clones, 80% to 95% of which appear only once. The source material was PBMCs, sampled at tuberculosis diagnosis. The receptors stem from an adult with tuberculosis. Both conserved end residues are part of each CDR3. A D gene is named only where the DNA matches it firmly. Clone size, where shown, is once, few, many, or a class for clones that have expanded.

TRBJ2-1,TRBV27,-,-,TGTGCCAGCAGTGAGCAGGGGTTCCGGGGACCCAATGAGCAGTTCTTC,CASSEQGFRGPNEQFF
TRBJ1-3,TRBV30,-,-,TGTGCCTGGAGCCAGGGGAACTCTGGAAACACCATATATTTT,CAWSQGNSGNTIYF
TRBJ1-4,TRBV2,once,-,TGTGCCAGCAGCCTAGCGTATAATGAAAAACTGTTTTTT,CASSLAYNEKLFF
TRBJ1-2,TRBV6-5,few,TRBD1,TGTGCCAGCAGTTCGACAGGGGGCGCAGACTATGGCTACACCTTC,CASSSTGGADYGYTF
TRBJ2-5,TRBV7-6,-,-,TGTGCCAGCAGTCAAAGCGGATTAGAGACCCAGTACTTC,CASSQSGLETQYF
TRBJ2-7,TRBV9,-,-,TGTGCCAGCAGCGTAGGGAGCAGTATTTACGAGCAGTACTTC,CASSVGSSIYEQYF
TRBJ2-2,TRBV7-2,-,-,TGTGCCAGCAGCTTAGTGGCGGGGGCAAACACCGGGGAGCTGTTTTTT,CASSLVAGANTGELFF
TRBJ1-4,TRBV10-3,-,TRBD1,TGTGCCATCAGCCCGGGACAGTCTAATGAAAAACTGTTTTTT,CAISPGQSNEKLFF
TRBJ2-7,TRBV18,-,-,TGTGCCAGCTCACCGACAGTCTCTTCCTTGGGCGAGCAGTACTTC,CASSPTVSSLGEQYF
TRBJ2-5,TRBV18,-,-,TGTGCCAGCTCACCACGTGAGGGCAGGCCGCAAGAGACCCAGTACTTC,CASSPREGRPQETQYF
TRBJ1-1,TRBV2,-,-,TGTGCCAGCAAGGGTAAGGGGCAGATGAACACTGAAGCTTTCTTT,CASKGKGQMNTEAFF
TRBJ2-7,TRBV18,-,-,TGTGCCAGCTCACCCGTGGGGAGTGGGTCCTACGAGCAGTACTTC,CASSPVGSGSYEQYF
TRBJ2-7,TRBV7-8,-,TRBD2,TGTGCCAGCAGCTTCCTCGCTAGCGGAAACTACGAGCAGTACTTC,CASSFLASGNYEQYF
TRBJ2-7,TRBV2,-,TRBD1,TGTGCCAGTGGACAGGGGCCACCCTACGAGCAGTACTTC,CASGQGPPYEQYF
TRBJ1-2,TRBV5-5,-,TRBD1,TGTGCCAGCAGCTCCGGGACAGTAGACGACTATGGCTACACCTTC,CASSSGTVDDYGYTF
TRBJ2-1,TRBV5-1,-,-,TGCGCCAGCAGCGCCCGTGTGGGCGATGAGCAGTTCTTC,CASSARVGDEQFF
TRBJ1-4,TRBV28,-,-,TGTGCCAGCAGTTTAGCAGATGACAGGAATGAAAAACTGTTTTTT,CASSLADDRNEKLFF
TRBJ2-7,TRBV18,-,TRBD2,TGTGCCAGCTCACTCCTCGCCGGGACTAGCGGGGCGGGAGAGCAGTACTTC,CASSLLAGTSGAGEQYF
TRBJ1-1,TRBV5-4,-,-,TGTGCCAGCAGCCCTTCAGGGGAAAGGGGTCTCGCTGAAGCTTTCTTT,CASSPSGERGLAEAFF
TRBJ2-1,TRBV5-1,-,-,TGCGCCAGCAGCTCAGACCTCCCGGAGGAGCAGTTCTTC,CASSSDLPEEQFF
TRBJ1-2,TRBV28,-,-,TGTGCCAGCAACCACGCAACCGGCTATGGCTACACCTTC,CASNHATGYGYTF
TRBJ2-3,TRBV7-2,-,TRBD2,TGTGCCAGCAGCTTAGGGAGTAGCGGGAGCGCAGATACGCAGTATTTT,CASSLGSSGSADTQYF
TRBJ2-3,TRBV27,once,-,TGTGCCAGCAGTTTGGGGCATTGGGATACGCAGTATTTT,CASSLGHWDTQYF
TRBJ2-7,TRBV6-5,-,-,TGTGCCAGCAGTTCGCCCCAGACCTACGAGCAGTACTTC,CASSSPQTYEQYF
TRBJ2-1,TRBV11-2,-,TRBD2,TGTGCCAGCAGCCTTCAGACTAGCGGGATCTACAATGAGCAGTTCTTC,CASSLQTSGIYNEQFF
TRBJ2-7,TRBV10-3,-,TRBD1,TGTGCCATCAGTGACAGGGGGCCCCACGAGCAGTACTTC,CAISDRGPHEQYF